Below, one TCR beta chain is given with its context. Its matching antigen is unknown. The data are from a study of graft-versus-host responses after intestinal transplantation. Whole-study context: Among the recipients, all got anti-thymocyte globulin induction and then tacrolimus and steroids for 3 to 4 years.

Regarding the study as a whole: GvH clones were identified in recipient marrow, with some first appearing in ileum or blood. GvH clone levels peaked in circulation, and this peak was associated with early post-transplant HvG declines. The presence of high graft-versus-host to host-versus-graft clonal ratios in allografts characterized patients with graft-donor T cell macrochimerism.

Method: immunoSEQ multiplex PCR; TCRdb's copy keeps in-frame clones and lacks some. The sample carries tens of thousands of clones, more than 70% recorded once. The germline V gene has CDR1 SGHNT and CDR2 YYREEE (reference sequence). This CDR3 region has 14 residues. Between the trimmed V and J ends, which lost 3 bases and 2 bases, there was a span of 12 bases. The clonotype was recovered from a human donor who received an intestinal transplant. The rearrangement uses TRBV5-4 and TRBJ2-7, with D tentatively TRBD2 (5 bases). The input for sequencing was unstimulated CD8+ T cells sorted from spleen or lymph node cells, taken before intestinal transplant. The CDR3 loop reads CASSSGGRPYEQYF. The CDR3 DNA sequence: TGTGCCAGCAGCTCCGGAGGCCGTCCCTACGAGCAGTACTTC.